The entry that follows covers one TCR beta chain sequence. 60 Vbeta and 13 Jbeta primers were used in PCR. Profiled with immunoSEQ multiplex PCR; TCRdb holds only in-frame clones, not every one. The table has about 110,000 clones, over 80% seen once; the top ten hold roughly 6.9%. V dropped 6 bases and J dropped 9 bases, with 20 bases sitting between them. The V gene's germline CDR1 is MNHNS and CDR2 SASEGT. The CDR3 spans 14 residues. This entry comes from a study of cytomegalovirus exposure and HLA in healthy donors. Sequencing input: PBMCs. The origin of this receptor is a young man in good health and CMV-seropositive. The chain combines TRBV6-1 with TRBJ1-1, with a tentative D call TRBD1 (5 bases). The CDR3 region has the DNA TGTGCCAGCAGCGGCGATATCAACTCAGGGAAAGCTTTCTTT. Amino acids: CASSGDINSGKAFF.